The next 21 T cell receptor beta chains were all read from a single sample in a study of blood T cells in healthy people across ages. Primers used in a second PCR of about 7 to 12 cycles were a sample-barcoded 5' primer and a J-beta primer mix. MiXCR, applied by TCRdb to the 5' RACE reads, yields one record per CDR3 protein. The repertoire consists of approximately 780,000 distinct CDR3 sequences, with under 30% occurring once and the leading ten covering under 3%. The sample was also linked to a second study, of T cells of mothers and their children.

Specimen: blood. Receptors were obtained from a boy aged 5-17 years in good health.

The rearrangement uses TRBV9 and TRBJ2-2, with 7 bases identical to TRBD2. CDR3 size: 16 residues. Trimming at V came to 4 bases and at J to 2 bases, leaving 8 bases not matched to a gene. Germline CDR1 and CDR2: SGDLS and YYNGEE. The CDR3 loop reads CASSPRAGVNTGELFF. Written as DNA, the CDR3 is TGTGCCAGCAGCCCAAGGGCGGGGGTTAACACCGGGGAGCTGTTTTTT.

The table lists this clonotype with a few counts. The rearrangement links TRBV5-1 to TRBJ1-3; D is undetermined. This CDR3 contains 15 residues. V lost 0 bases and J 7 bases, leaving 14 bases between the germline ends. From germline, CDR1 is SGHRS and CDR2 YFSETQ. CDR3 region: CASSLDYPTGNTIYF. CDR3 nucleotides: TGCGCCAGCAGCTTGGATTACCCCACCGGGAACACCATATATTTT. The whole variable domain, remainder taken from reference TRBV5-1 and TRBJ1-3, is KAGVTQTPRYLIKTRGQQVTLSCSPISGHRSVSWYQQTPGQGLQFLFEYFSETQRNKGNFPGRFSGRQFSNSRSEMNVSTLELGDSALYLCASSLDYPTGNTIYFGEGSWLTVV.

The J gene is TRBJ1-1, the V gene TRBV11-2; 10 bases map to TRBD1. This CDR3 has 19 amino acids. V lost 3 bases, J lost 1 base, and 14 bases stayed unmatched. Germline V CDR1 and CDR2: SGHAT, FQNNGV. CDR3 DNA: TGTGCCAGCAGCTTTAGGTTGGGACAGGGGAAGGCGGGGAACACTGAAGCTTTCTTT. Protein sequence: CASSFRLGQGKAGNTEAFF. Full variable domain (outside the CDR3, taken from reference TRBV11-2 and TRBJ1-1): EAGVAQSPRYKIIEKRQSVAFWCNPISGHATLYWYQQILGQGPKLLIQFQNNGVVDDSQLPKDRFSAERLKGVDSTLKIQPAKLEDSAVYLCASSFRLGQGKAGNTEAFFGQGTRLTVV.

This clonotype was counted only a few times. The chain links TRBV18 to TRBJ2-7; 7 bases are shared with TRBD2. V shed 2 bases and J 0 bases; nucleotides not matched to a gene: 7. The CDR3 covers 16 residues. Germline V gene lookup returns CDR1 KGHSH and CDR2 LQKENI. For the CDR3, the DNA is TGTGCCAGCTCACCAGGTCTAGCGGTTAGCTCCTACGAGCAGTACTTC. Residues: CASSPGLAVSSYEQYF.

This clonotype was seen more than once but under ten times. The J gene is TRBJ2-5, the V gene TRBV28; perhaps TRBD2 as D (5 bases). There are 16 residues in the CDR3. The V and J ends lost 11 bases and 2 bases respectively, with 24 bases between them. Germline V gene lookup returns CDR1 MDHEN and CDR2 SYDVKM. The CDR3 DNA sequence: TGTGCCGCTCTCGGTAATCGGGATCATGGGCAAGAGACCCAGTACTTC. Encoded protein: CAALGNRDHGQETQYF.

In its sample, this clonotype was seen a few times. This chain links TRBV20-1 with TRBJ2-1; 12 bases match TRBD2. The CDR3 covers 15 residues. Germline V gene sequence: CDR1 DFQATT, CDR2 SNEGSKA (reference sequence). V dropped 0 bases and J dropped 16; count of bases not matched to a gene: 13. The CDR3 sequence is CSARDRLAGGQLHFF. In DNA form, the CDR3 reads TGCAGTGCTAGAGATCGGCTAGCGGGGGGGCAGTTGCATTTCTTC.

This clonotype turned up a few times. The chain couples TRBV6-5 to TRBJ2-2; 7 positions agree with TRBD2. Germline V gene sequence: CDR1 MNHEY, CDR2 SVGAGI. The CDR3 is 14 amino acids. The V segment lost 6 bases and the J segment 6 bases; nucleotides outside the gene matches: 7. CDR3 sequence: CASSPSGVAGELFF. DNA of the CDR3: TGTGCCAGCAGCCCAAGCGGGGTAGCCGGGGAGCTGTTTTTT.

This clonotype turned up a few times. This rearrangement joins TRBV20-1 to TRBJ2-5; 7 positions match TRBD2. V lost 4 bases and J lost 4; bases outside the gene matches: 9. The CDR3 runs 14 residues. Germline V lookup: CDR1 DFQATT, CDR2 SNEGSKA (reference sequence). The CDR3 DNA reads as TGCAGTGCTAATATTGGACTAGTCGGAGAGACCCAGTACTTC. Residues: CSANIGLVGETQYF.

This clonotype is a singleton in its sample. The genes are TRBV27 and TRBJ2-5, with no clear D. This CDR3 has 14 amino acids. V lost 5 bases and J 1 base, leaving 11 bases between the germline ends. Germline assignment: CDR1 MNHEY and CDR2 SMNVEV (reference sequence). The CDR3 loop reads CASSPYPVQETQYF. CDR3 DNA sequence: TGTGCCAGCAGTCCCTACCCCGTCCAAGAGACCCAGTACTTC.

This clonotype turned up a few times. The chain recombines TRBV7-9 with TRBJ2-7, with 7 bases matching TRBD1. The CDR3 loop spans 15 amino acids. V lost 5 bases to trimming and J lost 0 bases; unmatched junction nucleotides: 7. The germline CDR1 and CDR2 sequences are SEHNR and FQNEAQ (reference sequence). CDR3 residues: CASSAGTESSYEQYF. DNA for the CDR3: TGTGCCAGCAGCGCCGGGACAGAAAGCTCCTACGAGCAGTACTTC.

CDR3 DNA: TGCAGTGCCCGAGCCTTGCAGATAGCCAAAAACATTCAGTACTTC. Encoded protein: CSARALQIAKNIQYF. This chain joins TRBV20-1 and TRBJ2-4; D gene unclear. The CDR3 sequence is 15 residues long. Germline assignment: CDR1 DFQATT and CDR2 SNEGSKA (reference sequence). V was clipped by 6 bases and J by 0 bases, with 15 bases between them.

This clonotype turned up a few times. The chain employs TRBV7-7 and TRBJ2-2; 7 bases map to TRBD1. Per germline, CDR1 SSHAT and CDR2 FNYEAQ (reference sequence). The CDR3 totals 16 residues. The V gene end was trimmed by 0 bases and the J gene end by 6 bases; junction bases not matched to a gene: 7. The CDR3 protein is CASSLAYRGDAGELFF. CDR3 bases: TGTGCCAGCAGCTTAGCATACAGGGGAGACGCCGGGGAGCTGTTTTTT.

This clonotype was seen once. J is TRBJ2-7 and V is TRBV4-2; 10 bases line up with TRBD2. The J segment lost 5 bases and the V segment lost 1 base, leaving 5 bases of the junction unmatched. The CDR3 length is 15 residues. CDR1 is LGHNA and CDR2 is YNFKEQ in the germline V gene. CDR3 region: CASSQGGLAIHEQYF. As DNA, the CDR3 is TGTGCCAGCAGCCAAGGGGGACTAGCGATCCACGAGCAGTACTTC.

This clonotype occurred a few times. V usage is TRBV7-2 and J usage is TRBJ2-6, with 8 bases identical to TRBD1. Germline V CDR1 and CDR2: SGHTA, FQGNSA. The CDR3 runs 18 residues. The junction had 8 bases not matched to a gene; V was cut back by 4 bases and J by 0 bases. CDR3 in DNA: TGTGCCAGCAGCTCGGGGAACAGGGGGTCCTCTGGGGCCAACGTCCTGACTTTC. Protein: CASSSGNRGSSGANVLTF. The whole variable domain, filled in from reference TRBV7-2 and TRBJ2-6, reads GAGVSQSPSNKVTEKGKDVELRCDPISGHTALYWYRQSLGQGLEFLIYFQGNSAPDKSGLPSDRFSAERTGGSVSTLTIQRTQQEDSAVYLCASSSGNRGSSGANVLTFGAGSRLTVL.

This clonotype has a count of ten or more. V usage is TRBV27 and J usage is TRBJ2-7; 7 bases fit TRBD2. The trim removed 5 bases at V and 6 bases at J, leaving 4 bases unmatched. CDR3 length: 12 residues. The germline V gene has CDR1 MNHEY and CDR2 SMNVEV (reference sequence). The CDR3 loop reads CASSPRGVEQYF. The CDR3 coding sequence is TGTGCCAGCAGTCCCCGGGGGGTCGAGCAGTACTTC.

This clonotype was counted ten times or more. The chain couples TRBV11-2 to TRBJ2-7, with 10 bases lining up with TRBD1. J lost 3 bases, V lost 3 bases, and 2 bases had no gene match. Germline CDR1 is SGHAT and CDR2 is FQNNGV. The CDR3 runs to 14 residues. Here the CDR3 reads CASSLDRGNYEQYF. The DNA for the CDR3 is TGTGCCAGCAGCTTGGACAGGGGGAACTACGAGCAGTACTTC.

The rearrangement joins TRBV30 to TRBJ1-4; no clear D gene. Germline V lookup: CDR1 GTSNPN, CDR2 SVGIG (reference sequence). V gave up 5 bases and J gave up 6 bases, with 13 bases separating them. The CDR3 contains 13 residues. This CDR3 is CAWGLPGDEKLFF. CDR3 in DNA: TGTGCCTGGGGCTTACCGGGCGATGAAAAACTGTTTTTT. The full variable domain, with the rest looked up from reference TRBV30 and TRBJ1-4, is SQTIHQWPATLVQPVGSPLSLECTVEGTSNPNLYWYRQAAGRGLQLLFYSVGIGQISSEVPQNLSASRPQDRQFILSSKKLLLSDSGFYLCAWGLPGDEKLFFGSGTQLSVL.

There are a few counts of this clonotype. Here the CDR3 DNA reads TGTGCCGGTCACAGGGGTCGGGGCTATGGCTACACCTTC. This sequence encodes CAGHRGRGYGYTF. The chain recombines TRBV6-1 with TRBJ1-2; 7 nucleotides match TRBD1. The CDR3 has 13 amino acids. V lost 11 bases and J lost 4; bases outside the gene matches: 10. Germline-derived CDR1 and CDR2 are MNHNS and SASEGT.

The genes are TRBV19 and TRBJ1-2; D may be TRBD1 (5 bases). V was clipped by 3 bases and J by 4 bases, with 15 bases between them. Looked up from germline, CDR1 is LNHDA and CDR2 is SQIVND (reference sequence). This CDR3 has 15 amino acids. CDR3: CASSIPFGASYGYTF. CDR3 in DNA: TGTGCCAGTAGTATCCCTTTTGGGGCAAGCTATGGCTACACCTTC.

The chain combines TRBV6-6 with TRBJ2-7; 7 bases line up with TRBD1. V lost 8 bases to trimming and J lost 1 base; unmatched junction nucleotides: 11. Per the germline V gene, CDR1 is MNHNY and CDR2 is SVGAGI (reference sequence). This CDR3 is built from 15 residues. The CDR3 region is CASARTGQSSYEQYF. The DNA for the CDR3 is TGTGCCAGCGCCCGAACGGGACAGAGTTCCTACGAGCAGTACTTC.

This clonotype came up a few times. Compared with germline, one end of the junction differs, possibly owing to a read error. CDR3 in amino acids: CASSRDNLYGNTF. DNA for the CDR3: TGTGCCAGCAGTCGGGACAACCTATATGGCAACACCTTC. The rearrangement uses TRBV27 and TRBJ1-2; possible D gene TRBD1, 6 bases. This CDR3 has 13 amino acids. Germline values: CDR1 MNHEY, CDR2 SMNVEV (reference sequence).